The T cell receptor (beta chain) described here comes from a study of blood T cell repertoires in COVID-19. Study-wide context: Samples taken during acute and convalescent COVID-19 were collected in the United States, Italy and Spain. PBMCs, B-cell-depleted T cells, or T cells were the source of the cDNA or gDNA that made up the material.

V shed 6 bases, J shed 2 bases, and the junction held 2 bases outside the gene matches. CDR1 MNHEY and CDR2 SMNVEV come from the germline V gene (reference sequence). This CDR3 region has 14 residues. This clone was seen only a few times. In the authors' methods: Counts of nucleated cells, estimated from reference gene primer amplification, were obtained. Only in-frame clones appear in the TCRdb table, and some are missing; sequencing was by immunoSEQ multiplex PCR. D and trimming come from the DNA, and the V and J calls and clone size come from that table. The sample lists about 87,000 clones; about 71% were seen once.

The receptor was isolated from a woman between 50 and 59 years old with acute or convalescent COVID-19. The rearrangement links TRBV27 to TRBJ1-2; TRBD1 aligns across 11 bases. Sequences were obtained from peripheral blood. CDR3 coding DNA: TGTGCCAGCAGCTGGACAGGGGGCAACTATGGCTACACCTTC. It is translated as CASSWTGGNYGYTF.